The entry below describes one TCR beta chain. This sample was taken from a study of blood T cell repertoires in COVID-19. Looking at the study overall: Specimens from acute and convalescent COVID-19 originated in the United States, Italy and Spain. Sources were T cells, B-cell-depleted T cells, or PBMCs; the material itself was cDNA or gDNA.

J was trimmed by 2 bases and V by 4 bases; bases with no gene match: 8. The CDR3 consists of 16 residues. Germline CDR1 is LGHDT and CDR2 is YNNKEL (reference sequence). One Seattle source followed patients from active infection through their disease course. Source study methods: Amplified reference gene primers provided the basis for estimating nucleated cell counts. Assay: immunoSEQ multiplex PCR; the TCRdb copy retains only in-frame clones and omits some. That table supplies the V and J calls and clone size; D and trimming were determined from the DNA. This sample has roughly 150,000 clones, with around four fifths found just once.

Sequencing was performed on peripheral blood. The sequence came from a woman older than 75 with COVID-19, enrolled during active disease. The J gene is TRBJ2-3, the V gene TRBV3-1 (or the pseudogene TRBV3-2), with 8 bases aligning to TRBD2. The CDR3 sequence is CASSPRSGGFTDTQYF. Here the CDR3 DNA reads TGTGCCAGCAGCCCGCGCTCGGGGGGGTTCACAGATACGCAGTATTTT.